Below, one TCR beta chain is given with its context. Its target is not known. This CDR3 is missing its conserved last phenylalanine or tryptophan, likely due to a read error. The sample is drawn from a study of tumor and adjacent non-tumor tissue in lung cancer. On the study more broadly: Samples averaged around 4 million productive TCRbeta reads each.

The template was RNA from unsorted bulk tissue. The normal lung tissue was taken more than 3 cm from the tumor edge. The germline V gene has CDR1 SGHNT and CDR2 YENEEA. The CDR3 is 11 residues long. Trimming cost V 7 bases and J 10 bases, with 14 bases left between them. A modified ARM-PCR protocol with three rounds of nested PCR amplified TCRbeta. TCRdb passed the multiplex PCR reads through MiXCR, listing each CDR3 protein once. This table holds around 80,000 distinct CDR3 sequences, roughly 80% found once. Study conclusions and caveats: Tumor repertoires had a smaller top 100 clone share than normal lung. Shorter survival was associated with higher TCR diversity in tumors. TCR diversity was significantly greater in tumor than normal lung tissue.

The rearrangement joins TRBV11-3 to TRBJ2-7, with D hard to call. The material sequenced was distant non-tumor lung tissue. The clonotype originates from a man in his sixties with non-small cell lung cancer. The CDR3 DNA is TGTGCCAGCACCGATTCGATCTTCCAGTACTTA. Translated: CASTDSIFQYL.